The T cell receptor (beta chain) described here comes from a study of blood T cell repertoires in COVID-19. Whole-study context: There were acute and convalescent COVID-19 samples, and they came from the United States, Italy and Spain. Nucleic acid was either cDNA or gDNA, and it came from T cells, B-cell-depleted T cells, or PBMCs.

Authors' methods: Researchers report that nucleated cell counts were estimated from reference gene primer amplification. Using immunoSEQ multiplex PCR, the repertoire was profiled, and TCRdb retains in-frame clones only, with some absent. Clone size and the V and J calls come from that table; the DNA yielded D and trimming. The table has fewer than 15,000 clones, roughly 80% seen once. This CDR3 spans 14 amino acids. From germline, CDR1 is MNHNY and CDR2 SVGAGI (reference sequence). V was cut by 7 bases and J by 5 bases, with 14 bases left in between. The gene calls are TRBV6-6 and TRBJ2-2, with D tentatively TRBD1 (5 bases). This receptor was obtained from a woman over 75 with acute or convalescent COVID-19. The sequenced sample consisted of peripheral blood. DNA of the CDR3: TGTGCCAGCAAACCCGGCCAGGGAACCGGGGAGCTGTTTTTT. Translation gives CASKPGQGTGELFF.